The following is a T cell receptor beta chain sequence with its context. This CDR3 region has 14 residues. V was cut by 5 bases and J by 0 bases, with 10 bases left in between. Germline V gene lookup returns CDR1 LNHDA and CDR2 SQIVND (reference sequence). The method was immunoSEQ multiplex PCR; TCRdb's version includes in-frame clones alone and lacks a portion of them. This sample carries roughly 690 clones, about 91% of them seen once, and the ten largest clones take roughly 8.8%. The entry originates in a study of chemoradiotherapy in HPV16-positive cancers. The chain employs TRBV19 and TRBJ1-2; D remains unclear. This TCR was sampled from a human donor with HPV-associated anogenital cancer. The sequencing used tumor tissue, collected from a patient who underwent chemoradiotherapy. In nucleotides, the CDR3 is TGTGCCAGTAGTTTGGGCCTCTCTAACTATGGCTACACCTTC. It translates to CASSLGLSNYGYTF.